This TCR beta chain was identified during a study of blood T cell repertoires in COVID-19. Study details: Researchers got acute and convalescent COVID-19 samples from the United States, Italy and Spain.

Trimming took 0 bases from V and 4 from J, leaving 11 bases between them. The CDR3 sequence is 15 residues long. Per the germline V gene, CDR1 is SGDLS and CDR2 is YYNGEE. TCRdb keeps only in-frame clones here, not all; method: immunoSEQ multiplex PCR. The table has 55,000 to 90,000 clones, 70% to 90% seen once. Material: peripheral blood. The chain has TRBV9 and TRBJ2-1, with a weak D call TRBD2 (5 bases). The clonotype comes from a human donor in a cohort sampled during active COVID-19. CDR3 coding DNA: TGTGCCAGCAGCGTAGAACTAGTTTCGTACAATGAGCAGTTCTTC. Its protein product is CASSVELVSYNEQFF.